What follows are 2 T cell receptor beta chains derived from one specimen sequenced in a study of blood T cell repertoires in COVID-19. Only in-frame clones appear in the TCRdb table, and some are missing; sequencing was by immunoSEQ multiplex PCR. The table lists roughly 97,000 clones, about 90% of them singletons, with roughly 21% in the top ten. Sequenced sample: peripheral blood. The receptor set was obtained from a human donor in a cohort sampled during active COVID-19.

This clone is labeled as medium-sized. V is TRBV2 and J is TRBJ2-2; tentative D call: TRBD1 (5 bases). V lost 6 bases and J 0 bases, leaving 8 bases between the germline ends. The CDR3 covers 14 residues. CDR1 SNHLY and CDR2 FYNNEI come from the germline V gene. Written as DNA, the CDR3 is TGTGCCAGCAGGACAGTCGCGAACACCGGGGAGCTGTTTTTT. Its translation: CASRTVANTGELFF.

This clone appeared once. V usage is TRBV28 and J usage is TRBJ1-2; TRBD1 is a possible D gene (6 bases). With 2 bases removed from V and 8 bases from J, the gap between germline ends came to 12 bases. Germline V gene data show CDR1 as MDHEN and CDR2 as SYDVKM. This CDR3 has 13 residues. The CDR3 reads CASSLQGSGGYTF. The CDR3 bases are TGTGCCAGCAGTTTACAGGGGAGCGGAGGCTACACCTTC.